This entry lists 14 T cell receptor beta chains sequenced from one sample in a study of T-cell reconstitution after alpha-beta-depleted transplantation in children. Unique molecular identifiers were used in preparing the TCRbeta library. One entry per CDR3 protein results from TCRdb running MiXCR on the PCR reads. This sample has about 980,000 distinct CDR3 sequences, with about 26% found just once. The starting material was PBMCs, mostly from graft donor cells, obtained 360 days after TCRalphabeta/CD19-depleted stem cell transplant. Source of these receptors: a boy under two years old who had a stem cell transplant for SCID, so the T cells may come from the graft donor.

The chain joins TRBV12-3 or TRBV12-4 to TRBJ2-1; 12 positions agree with TRBD2. CDR3 size: 18 residues. Trimming at V came to 3 bases and at J to 4 bases, leaving 10 bases not matched to a gene. CDR3 nucleotides: TGTGCCAGCAGTTTGAGGTCTAGCGGGGGGGAAATGTACAATGAGCAGTTCTTC. It yields the protein CASSLRSSGGEMYNEQFF.

This chain uses TRBV2 with TRBJ2-1; possible D gene TRBD1, 5 bases. CDR1 and CDR2 (germline): SNHLY, FYNNEI. V was trimmed by 6 bases and J by 6 bases, leaving 9 bases between them. The CDR3 covers 12 residues. Here the CDR3 DNA reads TGTGCCAGCAGGACCGACAGCAATGAGCAGTTCTTC. Encoded protein: CASRTDSNEQFF.

This chain joins TRBV4-1 and TRBJ2-7; D not resolved. This CDR3 is 14 amino acids long. CDR1 and CDR2 (germline): MGHRA, YSYEKL. The ends were cut back, 6 bases at V and 3 bases at J, with 15 bases in the middle. CDR3 in DNA: TGCGCCAGCAGATCCGACACTCTGCACTACGAGCAGTACTTC. Its protein product is CASRSDTLHYEQYF.

This clonotype showed up just a few times. This rearrangement joins TRBV20-1 to TRBJ1-5, with D perhaps matching TRBD1 (6 bases). CDR3 length equals 13 residues. V lost 3 bases, J lost 4 bases, and 10 bases lay in between. Germline assignment: CDR1 DFQATT and CDR2 SNEGSKA (reference sequence). The CDR3 coding sequence is TGCAGTGCTAGCTCAGGGGTTAATCAGCCCCAGCATTTT. Its translation: CSASSGVNQPQHF.

The CDR3 DNA follows: TGTGCCAGCAAAGACGGAGGCACCCCGGGCCCCGAGCAGTACTTC. This encodes CASKDGGTPGPEQYF. The chain uses TRBV12-3 or TRBV12-4 and TRBJ2-7, with D possibly TRBD2 on 5 matching bases. V was shortened by 7 bases and J by 6 bases, with 22 bases between the two germline ends. The CDR3 has 15 residues.

The chain uses TRBV5-1 and TRBJ2-4, with 8 bases fitting TRBD1. This CDR3 has 15 residues. Trimming took 4 bases from V and 6 from J; bases not matched to a gene: 9. Germline values: CDR1 SGHRS, CDR2 YFSETQ. The CDR3 nucleotides are TGCGCCAGCAGCCCCCGACAGGGGTCGGGAAACATTCAGTACTTC. This translates into CASSPRQGSGNIQYF.

This clonotype appeared many times. The chain joins TRBV28 to TRBJ2-3; D is ambiguous. The CDR3 loop spans 15 amino acids. CDR1 MDHEN and CDR2 SYDVKM come from the germline V gene. V was pared by 4 bases and J by 2 bases, with 13 bases between. CDR3: CASSSRVPYTDTQYF. CDR3 nucleotides: TGTGCCAGCAGTTCCCGGGTCCCATACACAGATACGCAGTATTTT.

The chain has TRBV6-2 or TRBV6-3 and TRBJ2-1; 8 nucleotides match TRBD2. Unmatched junction bases numbered 12, after V lost 6 bases and J lost 2 bases. Germline V gene sequence: CDR1 MNHEY, CDR2 SVGEGT. The CDR3 contains 17 residues. CDR3 DNA sequence: TGTGCCAGCAGATATCGAGGAGGGCGGGGGGCCTACAATGAGCAGTTCTTC. Its protein product is CASRYRGGRGAYNEQFF.

This clonotype turned up a few times. The chain uses TRBV29-1 and TRBJ2-7; D unresolved. The germline V gene has CDR1 SQVTM and CDR2 ANQGSEA. Trimming removed 1 base from V and 6 bases from J, with 10 bases in between. This CDR3 is 12 amino acids long. CDR3 DNA sequence: TGCAGCGTTGAAGCGGGCAGAGCCGAGCAGTACTTC. Its translation: CSVEAGRAEQYF.

The rearrangement uses TRBV5-6 and TRBJ2-7; unclear D gene. Germline-derived CDR1 and CDR2 are SGHDT and YYEEEE. V was trimmed by 4 bases and J by 4 bases, leaving 6 bases between them. The CDR3 extends over 11 amino acids. The chain's CDR3 is CASSMRYEQYF. CDR3 nucleotide sequence: TGTGCCAGCAGCATGCGTTACGAGCAGTACTTC.

This chain links TRBV12-3 or TRBV12-4 with TRBJ2-6; D is unresolved. CDR3 length equals 15 residues. Trimming shortened V by 6 bases and J by 1 base, and 10 bases separated the two germline ends. Here the CDR3 DNA reads TGTGCCAGCAGCCCCCTAAATTCTGGGGCCAACGTCCTGACTTTC. It yields the protein CASSPLNSGANVLTF.

V usage is TRBV28 and J usage is TRBJ1-4; no clear D. There are 14 residues in the CDR3. Trimming shortened V by 3 bases and J by 3 bases, and 8 bases separated the two germline ends. Per the germline V gene, CDR1 is MDHEN and CDR2 is SYDVKM. Here the CDR3 DNA reads TGTGCCAGCAGTTTTAGGGCAGCTAATGAAAAACTGTTTTTT. Amino acids: CASSFRAANEKLFF.

The chain recombines TRBV11-2 with TRBJ2-1; possible D gene TRBD1, 6 bases. The V and J ends lost 5 bases and 0 bases respectively, with 17 bases between them. This CDR3 comprises 17 residues. Germline V gene sequence: CDR1 SGHAT, CDR2 FQNNGV. CDR3 in amino acids: CASSPGTPFSSYNEQFF. CDR3 coding DNA: TGTGCCAGCAGCCCCGGGACACCCTTCAGCTCCTACAATGAGCAGTTCTTC.

The chain joins TRBV27 to TRBJ1-5; the D is unclear. There are 13 residues in the CDR3. Germline values: CDR1 MNHEY, CDR2 SMNVEV (reference sequence). Trimming cost V 5 bases and J 3 bases, with 8 bases left between them. In nucleotides, the CDR3 is TGTGCCAGCAGTCCCGTGGCCAATCAGCCCCAGCATTTT. It is translated as CASSPVANQPQHF.